These 16 T cell receptor beta chains were sequenced from one sample in a study of human T cells and chemical hapten exposure. Time point reported: healthy volunteer bleed at 6 weeks. Unseparated into fractions, whole blood served as the source from which total RNA was extracted. MiXCR, run by TCRdb on the RACE reads, gives a single entry per CDR3 protein. In the table there are about 77,000 distinct CDR3 sequences, 7% to 9.5% of which are singletons. Sample: whole blood. The receptors derive from a female donor in good health. Some clones in this sample may be carry-over from other donors' samples.

Many counts were recorded for this clonotype. The J gene is TRBJ2-3, the V gene TRBV11-2; unclear D gene. Germline CDR1 and CDR2: SGHAT and FQNNGV. V was trimmed by 0 bases and J by 0 bases, leaving 7 bases between them. The length of the CDR3 is 15 residues. The CDR3 region has the DNA TGTGCCAGCAGCTTAGATCGCGGTAGCACAGATACGCAGTATTTT. Translated, it gives CASSLDRGSTDTQYF.

This clonotype was picked up many times. The chain is built from TRBV6-7 and TRBJ1-2; D gene ambiguous. TRBV6-7 belongs to the ORF category, with a function that is uncertain. V was pared by 0 bases and J by 2 bases, with 13 bases between. The CDR3 contains 16 residues. The CDR3 here is CASSYSRAILNYGYTF. The CDR3 nucleotides are TGTGCCAGCAGTTACTCGAGGGCCATCTTGAACTATGGCTACACCTTC.

V and J are TRBV5-1 and TRBJ2-3, with 12 bases matching TRBD2. The germline V gene has CDR1 SGHRS and CDR2 YFSETQ. J gave up 3 bases and V 7 bases, and 15 bases lay outside the gene matches. The length of the CDR3 is 18 residues. The CDR3 reads CASCSFPSGGGVTDTQYF. The DNA for the CDR3 is TGCGCCAGCTGCAGCTTCCCTAGCGGGGGGGGAGTAACAGATACGCAGTATTTT.

In this sample, this clonotype turned up many times. The V gene is TRBV21-1, the J gene TRBJ1-3; the DNA was not used to check the table's D call, TRBD1. TRBV21-1 is an annotated pseudogene. This CDR3 has 16 amino acids. The CDR3 spells CASSMSRDRTGNTIYF. The DNA of the CDR3 is TGTGCCAGCAGCATGAGCCGGGACAGAACTGGAAACACCATATATTTT.

This clonotype occurred many times. The rearrangement uses TRBV4-1 and TRBJ1-5; 8 nucleotides agree with TRBD1. V was clipped by 1 base and J by 0 bases; unmatched bases: 14. The CDR3 consists of 20 residues. Germline assignment: CDR1 MGHRA and CDR2 YSYEKL. CDR3 sequence (DNA): TGCGCCAGCAGCCAAGTGAGGACAGGGCCTAATATTGTTAGCAATCAGCCCCAGCATTTT. It specifies CASSQVRTGPNIVSNQPQHF.

This clonotype was found many times. This chain joins TRBV5-1 and TRBJ2-3; D is possibly TRBD2 (6 bases). The CDR3 has 16 residues. Germline CDR1 and CDR2: SGHRS and YFSETQ. The ends were cut back, 0 bases at V and 0 bases at J, with 11 bases in the middle. CDR3: CASSLVWGTSTDTQYF. For the CDR3, the DNA is TGCGCCAGCAGCTTGGTTTGGGGGACTAGCACAGATACGCAGTATTTT.

This clonotype was recorded at least ten times. The rearrangement joins TRBV20-1 to TRBJ1-1; 8 bases map to TRBD1. After removal of 4 bases from V and 3 bases from J, the junction contained 7 bases not matched to a gene. CDR3 length: 14 amino acids. CDR1 is DFQATT, CDR2 SNEGSKA, per germline (reference sequence). The CDR3 spells CSANGAGGHTEAFF. The CDR3 DNA reads as TGCAGTGCTAACGGGGCAGGGGGCCACACTGAAGCTTTCTTT.

This clonotype turned up a few times. The chain carries TRBV18 and TRBJ1-6, with 7 bases matching TRBD1. The V gene's germline CDR1 is KGHSH and CDR2 LQKENI. The trim removed 9 bases at V and 7 bases at J, leaving 6 bases unmatched. This CDR3 has 13 amino acids. The CDR3 DNA reads as TGTGCCAGTAGGAGGGACAGCAATTCACCCCTCCACTTT. Translated, it gives CASRRDSNSPLHF. Full variable domain (outside the CDR3, taken from reference TRBV18 and TRBJ1-6): NAGVMQNPRHLVRRRGQEARLRCSPMKGHSHVYWYRQLPEEGLKFMVYLQKENIIDESGMPKERFSAEFPKEGPSILRIQQVVRGDSAAYFCASRRDSNSPLHFGNGTRLTVT.

This clonotype was observed a few times. This chain joins TRBV28 and TRBJ1-5; 9 nucleotides agree with TRBD1. This CDR3 has 14 amino acids. With V trimmed by 7 bases and J by 5 bases, 6 bases remained unmatched. Germline V gives CDR1 MDHEN, CDR2 SYDVKM. CDR3 sequence: CASIQGQGYQPQHF. CDR3 DNA: TGTGCCAGCATCCAGGGACAGGGCTATCAGCCCCAGCATTTT. Together with reference TRBV28 and TRBJ1-5, the CDR3 gives the full variable domain: DVKVTQSSRYLVKRTGEKVFLECVQDMDHENMFWYRQDPGLGLRLIYFSYDVKMKEKGDIPEGYSVSREKKERFSLILESASTNQTSMYLCASIQGQGYQPQHFGDGTRLSIL.

This clonotype was counted only a few times. The chain employs TRBV2 and TRBJ2-3; TRBD2 agrees at 8 bases. The junction had 13 bases not matched to a gene; V was cut back by 6 bases and J by 5 bases. CDR3 length: 16 amino acids. The V gene's germline CDR1 is SNHLY and CDR2 FYNNEI. As DNA, the CDR3 is TGTGCCAGCAGCATCAGCCAGCGGGGGAGCCGAGATACGCAGTATTTT. Amino acid sequence: CASSISQRGSRDTQYF.

This clonotype has only a few counts. The gene calls are TRBV6-6 and TRBJ1-1; D remains unclear. The germline V and J ends were trimmed by 0 bases and 2 bases, with 10 bases remaining between them. In germline, CDR1 is MNHNY, CDR2 SVGAGI (reference sequence). This CDR3 has 15 residues. CDR3 DNA: TGTGCCAGCAGTTACTCGTCGGAGATAAACACTGAAGCTTTCTTT. Translation: CASSYSSEINTEAFF.

Note on this clonotype: A read error likely explains this, since a far larger clone differs by one base. The rearrangement links TRBV7-9 to TRBJ2-7, with 7 positions matching TRBD2. CDR1 is SEHNR and CDR2 is FQNEAQ in the germline V gene (reference sequence). The CDR3 loop spans 12 amino acids. CDR3 nucleotide sequence: TGTGCCAGAAGCTTAGCGGGTTACGAGCAGTACTTC. As protein: CARSLAGYEQYF.

The gene calls are TRBV6-5 and TRBJ1-1; 10 bases are shared with TRBD1. CDR1 is MNHEY, CDR2 SVGAGI, per germline. This CDR3 region has 16 residues. V lost 4 bases, J lost 3 bases, and 8 bases stayed unmatched. The CDR3 is CASSSWTGGFDTEAFF. CDR3 DNA: TGTGCCAGCAGTTCGTGGACAGGGGGTTTCGACACTGAAGCTTTCTTT.

Comments on this clonotype: At one end the junction does not follow the germline gene, possibly because of a read error. This chain links TRBV5-1 with TRBJ1-2; no definite D call. The CDR3 has 13 residues. In germline, CDR1 is SGHRS, CDR2 YFSETQ. In DNA form, the CDR3 reads TGTGCCAGCAGCTTGGAGAGGGTCGGAGGCTACACCTTC. Residues: CASSLERVGGYTF.

This clonotype occurred once. This rearrangement joins TRBV5-1 to TRBJ2-5; possible D gene TRBD1, 6 bases. The CDR3 loop spans 14 amino acids. Per germline, CDR1 SGHRS and CDR2 YFSETQ. The germline V and J ends were trimmed by 4 bases and 4 bases, with 14 bases remaining between them. This CDR3 reads CASSRPTGSETQYF. CDR3 coding DNA: TGCGCCAGCAGCCGACCGACAGGCTCAGAGACCCAGTACTTC.

This clonotype was found many times. The V and J genes are TRBV20-1 and TRBJ1-2, with 12 nucleotides matching TRBD1. The CDR3 length is 16 residues. Germline CDR1 DFQATT, CDR2 SNEGSKA (reference sequence). Losses at the gene ends were 1 base for V and 6 bases for J; bases not matched to a gene: 9. Written as DNA, the CDR3 is TGCAGTGCTAGAGCATACCGGGACAGGGGGCACGATGGCTACACCTTC. It is translated as CSARAYRDRGHDGYTF.